This T cell receptor beta chain was sequenced for a study of blood T cell repertoires in COVID-19. For the study at large: There were acute and convalescent COVID-19 samples, and they came from the United States, Italy and Spain.

TCRdb keeps only in-frame clones here, not all; method: immunoSEQ multiplex PCR. The table lists about 94,000 clones, 80% to 90% of them singletons, with roughly 5% in the top ten. The ends lost 3 bases at V and 7 bases at J; junction bases unmatched: 7. Germline values: CDR1 LNHNV, CDR2 YYDKDF (reference sequence). This CDR3 contains 15 residues. Source material: peripheral blood. The rearrangement uses TRBV15 and TRBJ1-2; 11 bases are a match to TRBD1. The source of this sequence is a woman at least 80 years old with acute or convalescent COVID-19. The CDR3 spells CATSRGQGDGGGYTF. The CDR3, as DNA: TGTGCCACCAGCAGGGGACAGGGGGATGGTGGTGGCTACACCTTC. Complete variable domain (other parts from reference TRBV15 and TRBJ1-2): DAMVIQNPRYQVTQFGKPVTLSCSQTLNHNVMYWYQQKSSQAPKLLFHYYDKDFNNEADTPDNFQSRRPNTSFCFLDIRSPGLGDTAMYLCATSRGQGDGGGYTFGSGTRLTVV.